Listed below are T cell receptor beta chains from one sample, sequenced in a study of graft-versus-host responses after intestinal transplantation. Their target antigens are unknown. Repertoires were generated with immunoSEQ multiplex PCR, while TCRdb's copy carries only in-frame clones and drops some. This sample carries 80,000 to 100,000 clones, 90% to 95% of them seen once, and the ten largest clones take 0.17%. Sequenced here: unstimulated CD4+ T cells sorted from spleen or lymph node cells, sampled before intestinal transplant. Receptors were obtained from a human donor who received an intestinal transplant. The CDR3 runs from the conserved cysteine through the conserved F or W. The D gene is left open where the match is weak. Size is stated for part of the rows, as once, few or many counts, or as a class when the clone is expanded.

TRBD1,TRBJ1-6,TRBV19,.,TGTGCCAGTAGATCGGTCAGGGACAGCTCTAAAGGATATAATTCACCCCTCCACTTT,CASRSVRDSSKGYNSPLHF
TRBD2,TRBJ2-7,TRBV19,.,TGTGCCAGTAGTGGGACTAGCATCTCCTACGAGCAGTACTTC,CASSGTSISYEQYF
.,TRBJ1-2,TRBV27,.,TGTGCCAGCAGTTTATACGGGAGTCGTGGCTACACCTTC,CASSLYGSRGYTF
.,TRBJ2-3,TRBV5-6,.,TGTGCCAGCAGCTTGGAAGGGAGAACAGATACGCAGTATTTT,CASSLEGRTDTQYF
.,TRBJ2-5,TRBV4-1,once,TGCGCCAGCAGCCAAGCGGGAACTGGAGAGACCCAGTACTTC,CASSQAGTGETQYF
.,TRBJ1-2,TRBV7-9,few,TGTGCCAGCAGCTTACAGGGTGGCTACACCTTC,CASSLQGGYTF
.,TRBJ1-2,TRBV4-1,.,TGCGCCAGCAGCCCCCCCGCGACAGCCGTCTTCGGCTACACCTTC,CASSPPATAVFGYTF
TRBD2,TRBJ2-5,TRBV5-6,once,TGTGCCAGCCTGACTAGCGGGACAGCGGAGACCCAGTACTTC,CASLTSGTAETQYF
TRBD2,TRBJ2-7,TRBV30,.,TGTGCCTGGAGCGGGGGGGGATCCTACGAGCAGTACTTC,CAWSGGGSYEQYF
TRBD2,TRBJ2-7,TRBV6-9,.,TGTGCCAGCAGATCACCGGGACTAGCGGGAGAATCCCCCTTCGAGCAGTACTTC,CASRSPGLAGESPFEQYF
TRBD1,TRBJ2-2,TRBV19,.,TGTGCCAGTAGTGCGGACAGGCCTCCGAACACCGGGGAGCTGTTTTTT,CASSADRPPNTGELFF
TRBD1,TRBJ1-2,TRBV5-1,.,TGCGCCAGCAGCCTGTTTGGACAGGTGCGAGGGGATGGCTACACCTTC,CASSLFGQVRGDGYTF
TRBD2,TRBJ2-2,TRBV18,.,TGTGCCAGCTCACCCCCGACTAGCTACACCGGGGAGCTGTTTTTT,CASSPPTSYTGELFF
.,TRBJ2-3,TRBV19,once,TGTGCCAGTACCGAAGGCTGGCTTTCAGGCGCAGATACGCAGTATTTT,CASTEGWLSGADTQYF
TRBD1,TRBJ1-5,TRBV6-6,.,TGTGCCAGCAGTGGACAGGGGGGAGTAGGTCAGCCCCAGCATTTT,CASSGQGGVGQPQHF
.,TRBJ2-3,TRBV30,.,TGTGCCTGGAGTGTAAACAGGGCGGGTTCGGATACGCAGTATTTT,CAWSVNRAGSDTQYF
.,TRBJ1-6,TRBV19,.,TGTGCCAGTAGTATCCAACGGAATTCACCCCTCCACTTT,CASSIQRNSPLHF
TRBD1,TRBJ1-1,TRBV15,.,TGTGCCACCAGCAGGACAACAGCAAGTCCGGGACAGGGCCGAATTCAGTTCATGAACACTGAAGCTTTCTTT,CATSRTTASPGQGRIQFMNTEAFF